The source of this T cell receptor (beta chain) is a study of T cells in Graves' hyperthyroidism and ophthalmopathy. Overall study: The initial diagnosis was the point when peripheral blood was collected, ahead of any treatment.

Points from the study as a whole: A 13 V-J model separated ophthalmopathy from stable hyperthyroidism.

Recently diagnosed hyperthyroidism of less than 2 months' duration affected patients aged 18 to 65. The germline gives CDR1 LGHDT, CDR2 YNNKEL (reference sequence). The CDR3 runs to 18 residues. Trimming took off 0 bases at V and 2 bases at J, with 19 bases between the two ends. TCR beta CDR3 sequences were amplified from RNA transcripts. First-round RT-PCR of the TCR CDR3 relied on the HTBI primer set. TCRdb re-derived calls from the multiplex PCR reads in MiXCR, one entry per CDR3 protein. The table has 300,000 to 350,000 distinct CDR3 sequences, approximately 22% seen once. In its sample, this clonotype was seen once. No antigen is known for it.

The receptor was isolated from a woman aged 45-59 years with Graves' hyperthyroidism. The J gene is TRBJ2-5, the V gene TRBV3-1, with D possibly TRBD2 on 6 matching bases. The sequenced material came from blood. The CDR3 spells CASSQEWPFLEGQETQYF. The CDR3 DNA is TGTGCCAGCAGCCAAGAGTGGCCCTTTCTGGAGGGGCAAGAGACCCAGTACTTC.